The 27 T cell receptor beta chains below all came from one sample that was sequenced in a study of T-cell reconstitution after alpha-beta-depleted transplantation in children. A library of TCRbeta sequences, prepared with unique molecular identifiers, was generated. One entry per CDR3 protein results from TCRdb running MiXCR on the PCR reads. The repertoire includes hundreds of thousands of distinct CDR3 sequences, about an eighth of them detected once, and around 0.8% sits in the top ten. The sample in question was PBMCs, obtained before TCRalphabeta/CD19-depleted stem cell transplant. All receptors come from a girl aged 2 to 10 with congenital amegakaryocytic thrombocytopenia, due to receive a stem cell transplant.

A remark on this clonotype: A clone one base away is much larger, so this may be a read error. This chain uses TRBV12-3 or TRBV12-4 with TRBJ2-7, with D maybe TRBD1 (6 bases). CDR3 length: 11 amino acids. This chain's CDR3 is CAAGTLYEQHF. For the CDR3, the DNA is TGTGCCGCTGGGACACTCTACGAGCAGCACTTC.

This clonotype was detected only a few times. The V gene is TRBV20-1, the J gene TRBJ2-5, with 13 bases that match TRBD2. The J segment lost 1 base and the V segment lost 3 bases, leaving 5 bases of the junction unmatched. Germline loops: CDR1 DFQATT, CDR2 SNEGSKA (reference sequence). The CDR3 spans 16 residues. The CDR3 is CSASATSGGGQETQYF. CDR3 nucleotides: TGCAGTGCTAGCGCTACTAGCGGGGGGGGCCAAGAGACCCAGTACTTC.

CDR3 sequence: CSARPDIWGGETQYF. CDR3 coding DNA: TGCAGTGCTAGGCCGGACATTTGGGGGGGGGAGACCCAGTACTTC. This chain joins TRBV20-1 and TRBJ2-5, with TRBD2 matching 7 bases. The V segment lost 3 bases and the J segment 5 bases; nucleotides outside the gene matches: 12. The CDR3 has 15 amino acids. In germline, CDR1 is DFQATT, CDR2 SNEGSKA (reference sequence).

There are many counts of this clonotype. J is TRBJ1-5 and V is TRBV20-1; D is perhaps TRBD1 (6 bases). Germline V lookup: CDR1 DFQATT, CDR2 SNEGSKA (reference sequence). The V gene lost 3 bases and the J gene lost 2 bases, with 11 bases spanning the gap. This CDR3 is 14 amino acids long. The CDR3 nucleotides read TGCAGTGCTAGTACAGGGACACGCAATCAGCCCCAGCATTTT. Protein: CSASTGTRNQPQHF.

This clonotype has a handful of counts. The V and J genes are TRBV7-9 and TRBJ2-1, with a tentative D call TRBD2 (5 bases). The CDR3 is made up of 14 amino acids. The germline gives CDR1 SEHNR, CDR2 FQNEAQ (reference sequence). V lost 5 bases to trimming and J lost 3 bases, with 11 bases between them. Here the CDR3 reads CASSPSGDYNEQFF. The CDR3 nucleotides read TGTGCCAGCAGCCCGTCCGGGGACTACAATGAGCAGTTCTTC.

This clonotype was picked up many times. The rearrangement joins TRBV7-9 to TRBJ2-1; 7 bases align to TRBD2. The ends lost 5 bases at V and 3 bases at J; junction bases unmatched: 10. The CDR3 length is 16 residues. The germline gives CDR1 SEHNR, CDR2 FQNEAQ (reference sequence). In nucleotides, the CDR3 is TGTGCCAGCAGCCCGTTGGTAGCGGGTAACTACAATGAGCAGTTCTTC. Protein sequence: CASSPLVAGNYNEQFF. Filled out from reference TRBV7-9 and TRBJ2-1, the complete variable domain reads DTGVSQNPRHKITKRGQNVTFRCDPISEHNRLYWYRQTLGQGPEFLTYFQNEAQLEKSRLLSDRFSAERPKGSFSTLEIQRTEQGDSAMYLCASSPLVAGNYNEQFFGPGTRLTVL.

This clonotype was recorded a few times. The chain couples TRBV28 to TRBJ1-4; D not resolved. Per the germline V gene, CDR1 is MDHEN and CDR2 is SYDVKM. V was clipped by 2 bases and J by 4 bases, with 8 bases between them. This CDR3 has 14 residues. CDR3 coding DNA: TGTGCCAGCAGTTTAGGGTTATATAATGAAAAACTGTTTTTT. Translation: CASSLGLYNEKLFF.

Ten or more counts support this clonotype. This chain connects TRBV7-9 to TRBJ2-7, with 10 bases identical to TRBD1. V lost 2 bases and J lost 1; bases outside the gene matches: 2. Germline loops: CDR1 SEHNR, CDR2 FQNEAQ (reference sequence). This CDR3 is 15 amino acids long. The CDR3 bases are TGTGCCAGCAGCTTACCGGGACAGGGGTCCTACGAGCAGTACTTC. It specifies CASSLPGQGSYEQYF.

This clonotype was detected ten times or more. The chain carries TRBV5-1 and TRBJ2-1; D not resolved. With 0 bases removed from V and 7 bases from J, the gap between germline ends came to 14 bases. The CDR3 totals 15 residues. Germline lookup yields CDR1 SGHRS and CDR2 YFSETQ. The CDR3: CASSLDHPKLNEQFF. As DNA, the CDR3 is TGCGCCAGCAGCTTGGACCATCCGAAGTTGAATGAGCAGTTCTTC.

In its sample, this clonotype was seen a few times. The chain combines TRBV29-1 with TRBJ2-1; 8 bases are a match to TRBD2. The junction had 5 bases not matched to a gene; V was cut back by 6 bases and J by 1 base. The CDR3 totals 14 residues. The germline V gene has CDR1 SQVTM and CDR2 ANQGSEA. CDR3 protein: CSVLSGRSYNEQFF. Written as DNA, the CDR3 is TGCAGCGTCCTAAGCGGGAGATCCTACAATGAGCAGTTCTTC.

This clonotype was seen a handful of times. The chain carries TRBV30 and TRBJ2-5; D might be TRBD1 (6 bases). The CDR3 runs 14 residues. Germline V gene lookup returns CDR1 GTSNPN and CDR2 SVGIG (reference sequence). V gave up 7 bases and J gave up 4 bases, with 19 bases separating them. DNA for the CDR3: TGTGCCTACGATCTTCAGGGGCTGGGAGAGACCCAGTACTTC. Translated, it gives CAYDLQGLGETQYF.

About this clonotype: Since a much larger clone is just one base distant, this may be a read error. The V gene is TRBV20-1, the J gene TRBJ2-1; tentative D call: TRBD2 (5 bases). In germline, CDR1 is DFQATT, CDR2 SNEGSKA (reference sequence). The CDR3 runs to 14 residues. The CDR3 loop is CSARDRTHYNEQIF. As DNA, the CDR3 is TGCAGTGCTAGAGATCGGACTCATTACAATGAGCAGATCTTC.

At least ten counts were recorded for this clonotype. The gene calls are TRBV4-1 and TRBJ2-3, with D possibly matching TRBD2 (5 bases). This CDR3 has 16 residues. The V end was cut by 0 bases, the J end by 2 bases, with 12 bases between. CDR1 is MGHRA and CDR2 is YSYEKL in the germline V gene. CDR3 protein: CASSQDRRINTDTQYF. The CDR3 region has the DNA TGCGCCAGCAGCCAAGATCGGAGGATAAACACAGATACGCAGTATTTT.

This clonotype occurred many times. V is TRBV6-1 and J is TRBJ2-1; 9 bases fit TRBD2. The CDR3 covers 16 residues. J was trimmed by 8 bases and V by 5 bases; bases with no gene match: 13. The germline CDR1 and CDR2 sequences are MNHNS and SASEGT. The CDR3 DNA sequence: TGTGCCAGCAGTCTATCCGGGACTAGCTTTGGCTATGAGCAGTTCTTC. Its translation: CASSLSGTSFGYEQFF.

This clonotype was counted only a few times. This chain connects TRBV29-1 to TRBJ1-1; D unresolved. V was shortened by 4 bases and J by 5 bases, with 14 bases between the two germline ends. CDR1 SQVTM and CDR2 ANQGSEA come from the germline V gene. The CDR3 is 13 residues long. CDR3 DNA sequence: TGCAGCGTTGTGTCCGGGCGATGGACTGAAGCTTTCTTT. Residues: CSVVSGRWTEAFF.

In its sample, this clonotype was seen a few times. The CDR3 sequence is CASSFNAGELFF. In DNA form, the CDR3 reads TGTGCCAGCAGCTTTAATGCCGGGGAGCTGTTTTTT. The V gene is TRBV7-2, the J gene TRBJ2-2; D ambiguous. CDR1 SGHTA and CDR2 FQGNSA come from the germline V gene. The ends were cut back, 3 bases at V and 6 bases at J, with 5 bases in the middle. This CDR3 spans 12 amino acids.

This clonotype appeared many times. J is TRBJ2-7 and V is TRBV10-3; tentatively, D is TRBD2 (5 bases). This CDR3 has 14 residues. CDR1 ENHRY and CDR2 SYGVKD come from the germline V gene. V dropped 7 bases and J dropped 3 bases, with 16 bases sitting between them. The DNA for the CDR3 is TGTGCCATCACCCAAAAAAGGACTGACTACGAGCAGTACTTC. It specifies CAITQKRTDYEQYF.

This clonotype was seen only a few times. The chain couples TRBV7-8 to TRBJ2-5; tentatively, D is TRBD1 (5 bases). Trimming cost V 3 bases and J 0 bases, with 14 bases left between them. Per germline, CDR1 SGHVS and CDR2 FQNEAQ. The CDR3 loop spans 16 amino acids. Written as DNA, the CDR3 is TGTGCCAGCAGCTTCTTGGGCTCAGGGCACCAAGAGACCCAGTACTTC. Residues: CASSFLGSGHQETQYF.

This clonotype was observed a few times. The rearrangement links TRBV20-1 to TRBJ2-1, with TRBD2 identical over 9 bases. Germline V gene data show CDR1 as DFQATT and CDR2 as SNEGSKA (reference sequence). The V segment lost 6 bases and the J segment 9 bases; nucleotides outside the gene matches: 9. The CDR3 has 13 amino acids. The CDR3: CSATREGRREQFF. In nucleotides, the CDR3 is TGCAGTGCGACGCGGGAGGGCCGGCGTGAGCAGTTCTTC.

The V call is TRBV29-1, the J call TRBJ2-7, with D perhaps TRBD1 (7 bases). The V end lost 7 bases, the J end lost 5 bases, and 18 bases lay between the germline ends. Germline-derived CDR1 and CDR2 are SQVTM and ANQGSEA. This CDR3 has 13 amino acids. This CDR3 is CSARPGGQNEQYF. CDR3 coding DNA: TGCAGCGCCCGACCAGGGGGGCAGAACGAGCAGTACTTC.

Details on this clonotype: Being one base from a much bigger clone, this may be a read error. This likely comes from a read error, as the CDR3 has no conserved phenylalanine or tryptophan at its end. The rearrangement joins TRBV11-2 to TRBJ2-1, with 15 bases identical to TRBD2. Germline loops: CDR1 SGHAT, CDR2 FQNNGV. The CDR3 extends over 21 amino acids. The V gene end was trimmed by 5 bases and the J gene end by 5 bases; junction bases not matched to a gene: 19. The CDR3 loop is CASSTNLLRTSGRAWHNEQFL. In nucleotides, the CDR3 is TGTGCCAGCAGCACTAATCTCCTTCGGACTAGCGGGAGGGCCTGGCACAATGAGCAGTTCTTA.

This clonotype was observed at least ten times. The chain is built from TRBV5-4 and TRBJ2-5, with D unresolved. Germline values: CDR1 SGHNT, CDR2 YYREEE (reference sequence). The CDR3 is 14 residues long. V was clipped by 5 bases and J by 5 bases, with 16 bases between them. The CDR3 DNA reads TGTGCCAGCAGGTCAACCGCCCAACTTGAGACCCAGTACTTC. Amino acid sequence: CASRSTAQLETQYF.

This clonotype was observed many times. The V call is TRBV29-1, the J call TRBJ2-1, with TRBD2 matching 8 bases. Germline-derived CDR1 and CDR2 are SQVTM and ANQGSEA. The CDR3 extends over 14 amino acids. V lost 5 bases and J lost 4; bases outside the gene matches: 7. The CDR3 nucleotides are TGCAGCGTTATTGAGCGGGAGTCGTACAATGAGCAGTTCTTC. Translation: CSVIERESYNEQFF.

There are a few counts of this clonotype. This chain uses TRBV4-1 with TRBJ2-3; 9 bases line up with TRBD1. The CDR3 is 19 amino acids. V gave up 0 bases and J gave up 11 bases; unmatched junction bases: 21. Per germline, CDR1 MGHRA and CDR2 YSYEKL. The CDR3 coding sequence is TGCGCCAGCAGCCAAGAGAGGGGACAGGGCCGCCCGGGAAGATCAAGGCAGTATTTT. Amino acids: CASSQERGQGRPGRSRQYF.

This clonotype showed up many times. The rearrangement links TRBV20-1 to TRBJ1-5; 10 bases are a match to TRBD1. The trim removed 5 bases at V and 6 bases at J, leaving 16 bases unmatched. Germline V gene data show CDR1 as DFQATT and CDR2 as SNEGSKA (reference sequence). This CDR3 region has 17 residues. The CDR3 sequence: CSAPGQGGLKGLQPQHF. In DNA, the CDR3 is TGCAGTGCTCCTGGACAGGGGGGTCTCAAGGGTCTTCAGCCCCAGCATTTT.

This chain joins TRBV7-6 and TRBJ1-6; 9 positions agree with TRBD1. Germline-derived CDR1 and CDR2 are SGHVS and FNYEAQ. After removal of 6 bases from V and 5 bases from J, the junction contained 5 bases not matched to a gene. The CDR3 is 15 residues long. The CDR3 spells CASSPGQGNNSPLHF. CDR3 sequence (DNA): TGTGCCAGCAGTCCCGGACAGGGGAATAATTCACCCCTCCACTTT.

This clonotype was seen a few times. The V gene is TRBV5-1, the J gene TRBJ2-1; 9 nucleotides line up with TRBD2. The germline V gene encodes CDR1 SGHRS and CDR2 YFSETQ. Unmatched junction bases numbered 11, after V lost 4 bases and J lost 6 bases. The CDR3 length is 16 residues. CDR3 DNA sequence: TGCGCCAGCAGCCTGGCGGGGGCTAGCGGGACCAATGAGCAGTTCTTC. Translating it yields CASSLAGASGTNEQFF.